This T cell receptor beta chain was documented in a study of PD-L1 blockade in urothelial cancer (dated by TCRdb to 2016 to 2017). Study-level background: Every patient began therapy in 2014 and was given atezolizumab 1,200 mg intravenously every 3 weeks. About 90% of the 29 patients were males with bladder-origin urothelial cancer, and about 65% of the roughly 30 reported a prior smoking history. An ECOG performance status of 0 or 1 was recorded for the patients, and 0 to 3 prior chemotherapy regimens had been received by the patients. Blood samples were analyzed at 3 weeks after treatment start (second dose) and at 6 weeks after treatment start. Blood samples gave median yields of 141,255 T cells and 65,000 to 85,000 unique TCRs, along with a median clonality of around 0.08. The study, an exploratory multi-omic analysis, examined somatic, immune and clinical correlates of response to PD-L1 blockade with atezolizumab in urothelial cancer. TCR sequencing covered pretreatment tumor samples and matched, serially collected peripheral blood taken before and after atezolizumab treatment. Durable clinical benefit was defined as a progression-free survival longer than 6 months, and TCR features were additionally tested against progression-free survival and overall survival. In the same patients, pretreatment tumors underwent whole exome sequencing and RNA sequencing in addition to TCR sequencing. Durable clinical benefit was achieved by nine patients but not by the remaining 20. Over 28 patients had pretreatment blood TCR-seq, about 25 had at least one posttreatment blood collection, and about 25 had tumor TCR-seq.

With respect to this clone: The antigen it binds to is not known. Per-nucleotide qualities are absent, and no much larger clonotype sits a single base away.

Trimming removed 2 bases from V and 1 base from J; the gene matches leave 9 bases unexplained. From the germline V gene, CDR1 is SGHRS and CDR2 is YFSETQ. Its CDR3 holds 19 amino acids, cysteine through phenylalanine. CDR3 DNA is the only sequence kept; it has 57 bases, read in frame from the first base. Results and caveats for the whole study, not just this receptor: Patients with durable benefit showed greater expansion of tumor-associated TCR clones in peripheral blood 3 weeks after starting treatment (n ≈ 21, p = 0.022). Small sample size (n ≈ 27) and many exploratory analyses mean the results are intended to be hypothesis-generating. A pretreatment peripheral blood TCR clonality below the median was linked to improved progression-free and overall survival.

A cohort of some 29 patients with locally advanced or metastatic urothelial carcinoma, treated at Memorial Sloan Kettering on a trial protocol, was included. Peripheral blood mononuclear cells were collected from each patient pretreatment and during treatment, giving between 1 and 8 total time points per patient. The Qiagen DNeasy Blood extraction kit was used to purify genomic DNA from total PBMCs and from tumor samples. Collected pretreatment and during treatment, PBMCs were isolated and stored as previously described. To estimate absolute template abundance from read counts, synthetic TCR analog templates were spiked into each PCR. Using the immunoSEQ assay, TCRbeta CDR3 regions were amplified from genomic DNA with bias-controlled V and J gene primers. Sequencing of rearranged TCRbeta segments was performed at approximately 20X coverage. The original pipeline was this. Sequencing errors were corrected by clustering, and CDR3s were annotated against IMGT so that V, D and J genes could be assigned. Downstream analyses used only productive TCRbeta rearrangements, leaving out any out-of-frame or stop-codon sequences. Clonality was computed as one minus Shannon entropy normalized by the log of the number of unique productive sequences. Fisher's exact test with Benjamini-Hochberg correction, using a cutoff of adjusted p below 0.01, was how clones that differed between time points or between blood and tumor were identified. The table was pulled from immuneACCESS by TCRdb, which kept in-frame rearrangements only. Such tables lose some clones; where checked, under half of the loss comes from unresolved V genes, and the rest has no known cause. That table supplies the V and J calls and clone size; D and trimming were determined from the DNA. The sample data list some 67,000 clones, and approximately 91% of these were observed just once. The ten largest account for 3.4% of the sample.

The receptor was derived from a man aged 55 to 70 with urothelial cancer. Rearrangement joined TRBV5-1 to TRBJ2-7; 16 of the junction bases match TRBD2. The material sequenced was PBMCs, taken around atezolizumab (anti-PD-L1) treatment. The CDR3 corresponds to CASSFPGTSGGERSYEQYF. In nucleotide form, the sequence is TGCGCCAGCAGCTTCCCCGGGACTAGCGGGGGGGAGAGGTCCTACGAGCAGTACTTC.